The 20 T cell receptor beta chains given below trace back to one sample, sequenced in a study of OX40 agonist ivuxolimab in advanced cancers. Profiled with immunoSEQ multiplex PCR; TCRdb holds only in-frame clones, not every one. The sample lists about 26,000 clones, 76% occurring once. Sample: CD4+ or CD8+ T cells sorted from blood, taken in a trial of the OX40 agonist ivuxolimab. The receptors derive from an adult with an advanced solid tumor such as melanoma, head and neck, liver or kidney cancer.

V is TRBV2 and J is TRBJ2-2; D is possibly TRBD1 (6 bases). V dropped 4 bases and J dropped 1 base, with 10 bases sitting between them. Looked up from germline, CDR1 is SNHLY and CDR2 is FYNNEI. This CDR3 comprises 15 residues. The CDR3 region is CASSVQGMNTGELFF. CDR3 DNA sequence: TGTGCCAGCAGTGTTCAGGGGATGAACACCGGGGAGCTGTTTTTT.

V is TRBV5-4 and J is TRBJ2-5; no firm D call. CDR3 length: 19 amino acids. Germline V CDR1 and CDR2: SGHNT, YYREEE (reference sequence). V lost 0 bases and J lost 0, with 21 bases in between. CDR3 nucleotides: TGTGCCAGCAGCTTGGTTGGCAGCTCCAAAATTCAGTACCAAGAGACCCAGTACTTC. It translates to CASSLVGSSKIQYQETQYF. Looking up the rest from reference TRBV5-4 and TRBJ2-5 gives the full variable domain: ETGVTQSPTHLIKTRGQQVTLRCSSQSGHNTVSWYQQALGQGPQFIFQYYREEENGRGNFPPRFSGLQFPNYSSELNVNALELDDSALYLCASSLVGSSKIQYQETQYFGPGTRLLVL.

This rearrangement joins TRBV11-3 to TRBJ2-1; TRBD1 aligns across 7 bases. This CDR3 is 14 amino acids long. V trimming: 5 bases; J trimming: 6 bases; junction bases outside the gene matches: 7. Per germline, CDR1 SGHNT and CDR2 YENEEA. Here the CDR3 DNA reads TGTGCCAGCAGCAGGGACAGTCTTCCCAATGAGCAGTTCTTC. It encodes CASSRDSLPNEQFF.

The chain is built from TRBV7-2 and TRBJ1-2; D gene ambiguous. The V gene lost 6 bases and the J gene lost 6 bases, with 8 bases spanning the gap. The CDR3 runs 11 residues. CDR1 is SGHTA, CDR2 FQGNSA, per germline. For the CDR3, the DNA is TGTGCCAGCAGTCAGTGGGATGGCTACACCTTC. Translating it yields CASSQWDGYTF.

There are a few counts of this clone. V gene TRBV5-6 combines with J gene TRBJ1-1; D remains unclear. CDR1 and CDR2 (germline): SGHDT, YYEEEE. Deletions cut 6 bases from V and 6 bases from J, with 12 bases between. The CDR3 contains 12 residues. CDR3 bases: TGTGCCAGCAACACGTTTAGTGCTGAAGCTTTCTTT. Translation gives CASNTFSAEAFF.

V usage is TRBV6-1 and J usage is TRBJ1-6, with D possibly matching TRBD1 (5 bases). Germline V gene data show CDR1 as MNHNS and CDR2 as SASEGT. This CDR3 has 14 residues. The V end was cut by 7 bases, the J end by 7 bases, with 14 bases between. CDR3 residues: CASTLGRQNSPLHF. The CDR3 nucleotides read TGTGCCAGCACTCTGGGGCGGCAGAATTCACCCCTCCACTTT.

J is TRBJ1-5 and V is TRBV7-8, with D uncertain. Per the germline V gene, CDR1 is SGHVS and CDR2 is FQNEAQ. The V end was cut by 4 bases, the J end by 1 base, with 8 bases between. The CDR3 loop spans 14 amino acids. CDR3 loop: CASSSPGSNQPQHF. The DNA for the CDR3 is TGTGCCAGCAGCTCTCCGGGCAGCAATCAGCCCCAGCATTTT.

The chain uses TRBV5-4 and TRBJ2-2; D is uncertain. The CDR3 is 14 residues long. The V gene lost 4 bases and the J gene lost 1 base, with 8 bases spanning the gap. Looked up from germline, CDR1 is SGHNT and CDR2 is YYREEE (reference sequence). The CDR3 DNA sequence: TGTGCCAGCAGCCTACCCAAGAACACCGGGGAGCTGTTTTTT. This translates into CASSLPKNTGELFF.

The chain recombines TRBV11-1 with TRBJ1-2, with D maybe TRBD1 (5 bases). Germline-derived CDR1 and CDR2 are SGHAT and FQDESV (reference sequence). The V and J ends lost 2 bases and 7 bases respectively, with 11 bases between them. There are 13 residues in the CDR3. CDR3 region: CASSLQGEFGYTF. For the CDR3, the DNA is TGTGCCAGCAGCTTACAGGGTGAATTTGGCTACACCTTC. Drawing the rest from reference TRBV11-1 and TRBJ1-2, the complete variable domain is EAEVAQSPRYKITEKSQAVAFWCDPISGHATLYWYRQILGQGPELLVQFQDESVVDDSQLPKDRFSAERLKGVDSTLKIQPAELGDSAMYLCASSLQGEFGYTFGSGTRLTVV.

The rearrangement joins TRBV19 to TRBJ1-1, with D perhaps matching TRBD1 (5 bases). V lost 10 bases and J 1 base, leaving 13 bases between the germline ends. The CDR3 spans 13 residues. Germline loops: CDR1 LNHDA, CDR2 SQIVND (reference sequence). CDR3 region: CATWDRWNTEAFF. In DNA, the CDR3 is TGTGCCACCTGGGACCGTTGGAACACTGAAGCTTTCTTT.

V gene TRBV5-4 combines with J gene TRBJ2-7, with D maybe TRBD2 (5 bases). CDR1 and CDR2 from the germline V gene are SGHNT and YYREEE (reference sequence). Trimming cost V 0 bases and J 2 bases, with 12 bases left between them. This CDR3 is 15 amino acids long. The CDR3 region has the DNA TGTGCCAGCAGCTTGGGGACTGACCGTACCTACGAGCAGTACTTC. Amino acid sequence: CASSLGTDRTYEQYF.

The chain employs TRBV5-4 and TRBJ2-7, with D perhaps TRBD2 (6 bases). V lost 4 bases, J lost 5 bases, and 16 bases lay in between. This CDR3 region has 14 residues. Germline-derived CDR1 and CDR2 are SGHNT and YYREEE (reference sequence). CDR3 nucleotides: TGTGCCAGCAGCCGCGGGACCGGGAATAACGAGCAGTACTTC. Translating gives CASSRGTGNNEQYF.

The sample holds a few counts of this clone. The chain links TRBV11-3 to TRBJ2-1; 8 nucleotides agree with TRBD2. With 4 bases clipped from V and 4 bases from J, the junction kept 9 bases outside the gene matches. The CDR3 totals 16 residues. The germline V gene encodes CDR1 SGHNT and CDR2 YENEEA. CDR3 loop: CASSSLTSGSYNEQFF. In DNA, the CDR3 is TGTGCCAGCAGCTCATTAACTAGCGGCTCATACAATGAGCAGTTCTTC.

V and J are TRBV5-6 and TRBJ1-2; 7 bases map to TRBD1. In germline, CDR1 is SGHDT, CDR2 YYEEEE. The V gene end was trimmed by 4 bases and the J gene end by 4 bases; junction bases not matched to a gene: 4. This CDR3 has 13 residues. The CDR3 reads CASSRDRIYGYTF. The CDR3 nucleotides are TGTGCCAGCAGCCGGGACAGAATCTATGGCTACACCTTC.

This clone was seen only a few times. This chain uses TRBV6-1 with TRBJ2-1, with D tentatively TRBD1 (5 bases). V was trimmed by 5 bases and J by 10 bases, leaving 15 bases between them. Looked up from germline, CDR1 is MNHNS and CDR2 is SASEGT. CDR3 length: 13 amino acids. The CDR3, as DNA: TGTGCCAGCAGTCTTGGGTTTAGGGGCGAGCAGTTCTTC. Translation gives CASSLGFRGEQFF.

The gene calls are TRBV7-9 and TRBJ2-7; TRBD1 matches at 7 bases. The CDR3 contains 14 residues. The germline CDR1 and CDR2 sequences are SEHNR and FQNEAQ (reference sequence). Trimming took 3 bases from V and 3 from J; bases not matched to a gene: 5. Written as DNA, the CDR3 is TGTGCCAGCAGCTTGGGACAGCTAGTCTACGAGCAGTACTTC. It specifies CASSLGQLVYEQYF.

CDR3: CASSVTGTSTDTQYF. The CDR3 region has the DNA TGTGCCAGCAGTGTAACCGGGACTAGTACAGATACGCAGTATTTT. The chain uses TRBV6-5 and TRBJ2-3, with TRBD2 matching 8 bases. CDR1 and CDR2 from the germline V gene are MNHEY and SVGAGI. With 5 bases clipped from V and 3 bases from J, the junction kept 7 bases outside the gene matches. The CDR3 extends over 15 amino acids.

The rearrangement links TRBV5-4 to TRBJ1-1; D possibly corresponds to TRBD1 (6 bases). With 3 bases removed from V and 3 bases from J, the gap between germline ends came to 15 bases. From germline, CDR1 is SGHNT and CDR2 YYREEE (reference sequence). The CDR3 is made up of 15 amino acids. CDR3 bases: TGTGCCAGCAGCTCTCTGGACAGAGGGTACACTGAAGCTTTCTTT. Encoded protein: CASSSLDRGYTEAFF.

Regarding this clone: A read error may account for a junction end that differs from germline. Other DNA sequences from this sample encode an identical CDR3 as well. The chain recombines TRBV4-1 with TRBJ2-4, with unresolved D. This CDR3 has 15 residues. Germline V gives CDR1 MGHRA, CDR2 YSYEKL. The CDR3 loop reads CASSQDIPWVTIQYF. CDR3 nucleotides: TGTGCCAGCAGCCAAGATATCCCTTGGGTAACCATTCAGTACTTC.

This chain joins TRBV4-1 and TRBJ1-1; D is ambiguous. V lost 4 bases and J lost 5, with 14 bases in between. The CDR3 consists of 14 residues. Germline loops: CDR1 MGHRA, CDR2 YSYEKL. Here the CDR3 reads CASSLPALGTEAFF. The CDR3 DNA sequence: TGCGCCAGCAGCCTCCCCGCCCTGGGGACTGAAGCTTTCTTT.